This TCR beta chain was recorded in a study of radiation and T cells in renal cell carcinoma. As for time point: blood 2 weeks post-SBRT. Described treatment: 15 Gy SBRT to primary tumor, nephrectomy 4 weeks later. Using immunoSEQ multiplex PCR, the repertoire was profiled, and TCRdb retains in-frame clones only, with some absent. The table lists about 150,000 clones, roughly 86% of them singletons. The source was blood, collected from a patient whose treatment included radiotherapy and nephrectomy. The TCR originated in a woman aged 45-65 years with renal cell carcinoma.

As DNA, the CDR3 is TGTGCCAGTAGTATAGGTACAACCAATCAGCCCCAGCATTTT. Translated: CASSIGTTNQPQHF. The chain uses TRBV19 and TRBJ1-5; no definite D call. Trimming took off 1 base at V and 3 bases at J, with 7 bases between the two ends. Germline CDR1 LNHDA, CDR2 SQIVND (reference sequence). The CDR3 is 14 amino acids.